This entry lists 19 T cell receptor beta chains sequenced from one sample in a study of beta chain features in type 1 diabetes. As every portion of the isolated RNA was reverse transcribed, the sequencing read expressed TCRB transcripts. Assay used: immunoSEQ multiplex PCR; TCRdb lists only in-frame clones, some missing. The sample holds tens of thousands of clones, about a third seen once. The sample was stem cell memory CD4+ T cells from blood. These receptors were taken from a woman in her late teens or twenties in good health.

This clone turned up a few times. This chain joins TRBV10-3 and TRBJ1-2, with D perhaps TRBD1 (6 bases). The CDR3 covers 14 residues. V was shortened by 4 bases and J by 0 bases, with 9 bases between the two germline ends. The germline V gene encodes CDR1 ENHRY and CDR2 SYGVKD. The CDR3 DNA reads TGTGCCATCAGTGCAGGGGATTCTAACTATGGCTACACCTTC. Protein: CAISAGDSNYGYTF.

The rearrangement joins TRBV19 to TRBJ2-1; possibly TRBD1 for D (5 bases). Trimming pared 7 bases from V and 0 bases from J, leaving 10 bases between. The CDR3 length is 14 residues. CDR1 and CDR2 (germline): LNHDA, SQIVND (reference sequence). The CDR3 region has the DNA TGTGCCAGTAAGGGGCTGAGCTCCTACAATGAGCAGTTCTTC. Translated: CASKGLSSYNEQFF.

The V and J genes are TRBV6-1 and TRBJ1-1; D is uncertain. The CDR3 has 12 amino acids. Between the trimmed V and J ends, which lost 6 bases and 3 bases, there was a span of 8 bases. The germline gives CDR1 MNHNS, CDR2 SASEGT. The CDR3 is CASRLDHTEAFF. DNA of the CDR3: TGTGCCAGCAGGCTAGACCACACTGAAGCTTTCTTT.

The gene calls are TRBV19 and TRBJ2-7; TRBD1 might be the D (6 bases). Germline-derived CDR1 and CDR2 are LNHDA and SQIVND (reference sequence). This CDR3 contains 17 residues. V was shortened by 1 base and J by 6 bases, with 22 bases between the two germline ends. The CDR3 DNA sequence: TGTGCCAGTAGTATAGGAGCCGGGACACCGTTTTCCAGCGAGCAGTACTTC. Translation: CASSIGAGTPFSSEQYF.

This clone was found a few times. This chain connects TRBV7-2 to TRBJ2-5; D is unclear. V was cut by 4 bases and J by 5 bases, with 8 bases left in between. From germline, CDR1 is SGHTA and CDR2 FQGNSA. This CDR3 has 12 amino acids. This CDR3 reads CASSSLRETQYF. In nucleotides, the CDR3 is TGTGCCAGCAGCTCGCTCCGGGAGACCCAGTACTTC.

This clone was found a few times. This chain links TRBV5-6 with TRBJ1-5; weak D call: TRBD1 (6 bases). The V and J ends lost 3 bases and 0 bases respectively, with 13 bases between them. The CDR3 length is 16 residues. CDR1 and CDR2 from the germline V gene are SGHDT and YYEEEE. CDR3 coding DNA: TGTGCCAGCAGCTACTACGGACAGAGTAGCAATCAGCCCCAGCATTTT. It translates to CASSYYGQSSNQPQHF.

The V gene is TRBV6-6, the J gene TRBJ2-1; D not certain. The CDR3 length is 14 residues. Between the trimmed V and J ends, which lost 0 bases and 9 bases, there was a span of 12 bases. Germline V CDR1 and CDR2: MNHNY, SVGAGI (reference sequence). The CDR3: CASSYSNPPVEQFF. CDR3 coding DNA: TGTGCCAGCAGTTACTCGAACCCCCCAGTTGAGCAGTTCTTC.

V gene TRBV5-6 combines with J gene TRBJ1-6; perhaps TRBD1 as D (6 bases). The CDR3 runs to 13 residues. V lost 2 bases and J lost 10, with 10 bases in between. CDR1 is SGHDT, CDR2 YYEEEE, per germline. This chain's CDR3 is CASSFTGNSPLHF. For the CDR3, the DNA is TGTGCCAGCAGCTTCACAGGGAACTCACCCCTCCACTTT.

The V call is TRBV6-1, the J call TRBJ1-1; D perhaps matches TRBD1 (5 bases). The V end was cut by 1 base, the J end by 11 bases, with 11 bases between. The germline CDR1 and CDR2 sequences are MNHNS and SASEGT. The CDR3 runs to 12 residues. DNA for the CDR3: TGTGCCAGCAGTGAAGAAGGGAGGGACGCTTTCTTT. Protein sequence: CASSEEGRDAFF.

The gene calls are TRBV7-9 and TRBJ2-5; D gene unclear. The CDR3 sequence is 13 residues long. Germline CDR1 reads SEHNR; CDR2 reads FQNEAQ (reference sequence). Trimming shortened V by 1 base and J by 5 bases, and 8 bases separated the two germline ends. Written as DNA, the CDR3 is TGTGCCAGCAGCTTAGGGGCCCCCGAGACCCAGTACTTC. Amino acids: CASSLGAPETQYF.

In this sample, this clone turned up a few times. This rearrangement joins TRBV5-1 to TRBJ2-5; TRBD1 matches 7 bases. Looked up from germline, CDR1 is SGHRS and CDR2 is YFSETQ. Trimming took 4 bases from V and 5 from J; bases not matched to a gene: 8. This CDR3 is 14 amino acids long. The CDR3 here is CASSIGTDGETQYF. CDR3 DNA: TGCGCCAGCAGCATTGGGACAGACGGGGAGACCCAGTACTTC.

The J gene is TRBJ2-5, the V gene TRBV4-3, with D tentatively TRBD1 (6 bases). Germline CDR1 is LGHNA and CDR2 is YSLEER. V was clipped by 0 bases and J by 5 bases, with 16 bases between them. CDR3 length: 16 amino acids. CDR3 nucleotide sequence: TGCGCCAGCAGCCAAGAGGGGGCAGGGGTTAGGGAGACCCAGTACTTC. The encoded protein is CASSQEGAGVRETQYF.

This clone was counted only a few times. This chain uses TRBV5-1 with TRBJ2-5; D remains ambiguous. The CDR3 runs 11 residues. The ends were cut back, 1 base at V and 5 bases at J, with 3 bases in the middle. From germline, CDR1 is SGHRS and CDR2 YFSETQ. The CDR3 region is CASSLLETQYF. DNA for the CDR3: TGCGCCAGCAGCTTGCTTGAGACCCAGTACTTC.

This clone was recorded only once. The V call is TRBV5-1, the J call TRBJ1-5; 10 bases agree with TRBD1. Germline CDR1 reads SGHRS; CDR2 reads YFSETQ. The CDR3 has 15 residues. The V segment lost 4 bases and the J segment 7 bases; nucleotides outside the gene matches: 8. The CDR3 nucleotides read TGCGCCAGCAGCCCGACAGGGGGCTGGAACCAGCCCCAGCATTTT. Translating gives CASSPTGGWNQPQHF.

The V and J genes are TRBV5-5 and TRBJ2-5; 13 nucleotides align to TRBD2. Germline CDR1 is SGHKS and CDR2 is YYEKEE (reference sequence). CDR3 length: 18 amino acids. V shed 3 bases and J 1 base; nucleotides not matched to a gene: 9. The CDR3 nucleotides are TGTGCCAGCAGCTGGGTACTAGCGGGAGGGCCCACCCAAGAGACCCAGTACTTC. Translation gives CASSWVLAGGPTQETQYF. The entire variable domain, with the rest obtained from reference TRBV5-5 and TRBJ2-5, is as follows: DAGVTQSPTHLIKTRGQQVTLRCSPISGHKSVSWYQQVLGQGPQFIFQYYEKEERGRGNFPDRFSARQFPNYSSELNVNALLLGDSALYLCASSWVLAGGPTQETQYFGPGTRLLVL.

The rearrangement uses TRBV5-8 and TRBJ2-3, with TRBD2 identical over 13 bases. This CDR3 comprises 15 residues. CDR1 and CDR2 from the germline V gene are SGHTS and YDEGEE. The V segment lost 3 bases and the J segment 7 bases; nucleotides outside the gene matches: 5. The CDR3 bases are TGTGCCAGCAGCTCACTAGCGGGGGGGCCAAATACGCAGTATTTT. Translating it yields CASSSLAGGPNTQYF.

For the CDR3, the DNA is TGTGCCAGCTCACTTACAGCGGGGGGGCCTGGAGATACGCAGTATTTT. This gives the protein CASSLTAGGPGDTQYF. V and J are TRBV18 and TRBJ2-3; 10 bases fit TRBD2. V lost 4 bases, J lost 5 bases, and 9 bases stayed unmatched. The CDR3 extends over 16 amino acids. Germline V lookup: CDR1 KGHSH, CDR2 LQKENI.

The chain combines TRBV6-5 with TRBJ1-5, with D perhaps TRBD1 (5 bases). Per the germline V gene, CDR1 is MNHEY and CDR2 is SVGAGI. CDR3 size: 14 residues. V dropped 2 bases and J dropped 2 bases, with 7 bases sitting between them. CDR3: CASSYGGGNQPQHF. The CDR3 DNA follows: TGTGCCAGCAGTTACGGAGGGGGCAATCAGCCCCAGCATTTT.

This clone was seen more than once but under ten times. This CDR3 is CASSQRASGANVLTF. Here the CDR3 DNA reads TGTGCCAGCAGCCAGAGGGCTTCTGGGGCCAACGTCCTGACTTTC. The chain couples TRBV21-1 to TRBJ2-6; the tabulated D call, TRBD2, remains unverified against the DNA. TRBV21-1 is given as a pseudogene. CDR3 length: 15 residues.